This T cell receptor (beta chain) was captured in a study of blood T cell repertoires in COVID-19. Study-wide background: PBMCs, B-cell-depleted T cells, or T cells provided the cDNA or gDNA that made up the material.

In the study's own analysis: Estimation of nucleated cell counts relied on the amplification of reference gene primers. TCRdb's copy holds only in-frame clones and misses some; the assay was immunoSEQ multiplex PCR. V and J calls and clone size are copied from that table; D and trimming were computed from the DNA. The table lists under 150,000 clones, about four fifths of them singletons. The ends lost 5 bases at V and 6 bases at J; junction bases unmatched: 2. Germline CDR1 reads SGHNT; CDR2 reads YENEEA. CDR3 length: 14 amino acids. The sequencing sample was made of peripheral blood. The TCR sequence derives from a woman of 80 years or more with acute or convalescent COVID-19. The chain combines TRBV11-3 with TRBJ2-1; 12 nucleotides line up with TRBD2. CDR3 sequence reads: CASSVTSGSNEQFF. CDR3 sequence (DNA): TGTGCCAGCAGCGTGACTAGCGGGAGCAATGAGCAGTTCTTC.